The clone carrying this TCR beta chain was observed a single time. Trimming removed 4 bases at V and 0 bases at J, with 10 bases between. The CDR3 length is 15 residues. Germline CDR1 reads MNHEY; CDR2 reads SVGEGT. Authors' methods: Reference gene primer amplification yielded estimated nucleated cell counts. Here immunoSEQ multiplex PCR was the method, and the copy in TCRdb shows in-frame clones only, minus some. V, J and clone size are taken as reported in that table, and D and trimming were inferred from the DNA itself. The sample includes more than 300,000 clones, around 87% of them seen just once. This entry is derived from a study of blood T cell repertoires in COVID-19. Study-level information: Sites across the United States, Italy and Spain contributed samples from acute and convalescent COVID-19.

The genes are TRBV6-2 or TRBV6-3 and TRBJ1-5; D is uncertain. Sequenced: peripheral blood. The TCR was taken from a woman aged 50 to 65 with COVID-19, enrolled during active disease. CDR3 loop: CASSSRRDSNQPQHF. The DNA for the CDR3 is TGTGCCAGCAGTTCCCGACGGGATAGCAATCAGCCCCAGCATTTT.